This T cell receptor beta chain was retrieved from a study of CD8 T cells in Susac syndrome. When the RNA was reverse transcribed, random hexamers were used with an input of 0.5 to 1 ug. The TCR beta CDR3 was amplified by immunoSEQ multiplex PCR across 54 Vbeta, 13 Jbeta. TCRdb re-derived calls from the immunoSEQ multiplex PCR reads in MiXCR, one entry per CDR3 protein. The sample yields hundreds of thousands of distinct CDR3 sequences, almost 85% seen once. V was cut by 4 bases and J by 3 bases, with 4 bases left in between. This CDR3 has 11 amino acids. CDR1 and CDR2 from the germline V gene are SGHTA and FQGNSA. This clonotype was counted only a few times.

The clonotype was recovered from a human donor with multiple sclerosis. The chain joins TRBV7-2 to TRBJ2-7, with D unclear. Sequenced sample: CD8+ T cells from PBMCs. In nucleotides, the CDR3 is TGTGCCAGCAGCTCCTACTACGAGCAGTACTTC. Its protein is CASSSYYEQYF.